Below are 16 T cell receptor beta chains sequenced from a single sample in a study of T cells in Graves' hyperthyroidism and ophthalmopathy. Amplification targeted TCR beta CDR3 regions from RNA transcripts. The TCR CDR3 was amplified in a first-round RT-PCR using the HTBI primer set. One entry per CDR3 protein, called by TCRdb with MiXCR from the multiplex PCR reads. The table includes about 740,000 distinct CDR3 sequences, 13% to 15% detected once. Sequenced: blood. Receptor source: a young woman with Graves' hyperthyroidism.

About this clonotype: With a much larger clone just one base away, this may be a read error. V and J are TRBV29-1 and TRBJ1-1; D is perhaps TRBD1 (5 bases). Germline V gene sequence: CDR1 SQVTM, CDR2 ANQGSEA. Between the trimmed V and J ends, which lost 6 bases and 2 bases, there was a span of 13 bases. The CDR3 covers 13 residues. CDR3 region: CSVAGRINTEAFF. The CDR3 DNA reads TGCAGCGTCGCGGGACGTATAAACACTGAAGCTTTCTTT.

This chain links TRBV18 with TRBJ2-5, with 7 bases fitting TRBD2. In germline, CDR1 is KGHSH, CDR2 LQKENI. This CDR3 contains 15 residues. V shed 5 bases, J shed 3 bases, and the junction held 9 bases outside the gene matches. The CDR3 nucleotides read TGTGCCAGCTCATCCCGCTCTGGACTAGAAGAGACCCAGTACTTC. It yields the protein CASSSRSGLEETQYF.

Ten or more counts support this clonotype. This chain connects TRBV12-3 or TRBV12-4 to TRBJ1-6; D ambiguous. Trimming left V 6 bases short and J 6 bases short, with 12 bases between. This CDR3 has 14 amino acids. The chain's CDR3 is CASSRTSGNSPLHF. The DNA for the CDR3 is TGTGCCAGCAGCCGGACGTCGGGTAATTCACCCCTCCACTTT.

In its sample, this clonotype was seen a few times. The CDR3 DNA follows: TGCGCCAGCAGCTTGGGACAGGGTTTGGGGCAGTACTTC. Its translation is CASSLGQGLGQYF. This rearrangement joins TRBV5-1 to TRBJ2-7; 7 nucleotides agree with TRBD1. Germline-derived CDR1 and CDR2 are SGHRS and YFSETQ. The trim removed 0 bases at V and 9 bases at J, leaving 6 bases unmatched. The CDR3 length is 13 residues. Full variable domain (missing parts from reference TRBV5-1 and TRBJ2-7): KAGVTQTPRYLIKTRGQQVTLSCSPISGHRSVSWYQQTPGQGLQFLFEYFSETQRNKGNFPGRFSGRQFSNSRSEMNVSTLELGDSALYLCASSLGQGLGQYFGPGTRLTVT.

This clonotype appeared many times. J is TRBJ2-1 and V is TRBV11-3; 8 bases match TRBD1. The length of the CDR3 is 17 residues. Germline V lookup: CDR1 SGHNT, CDR2 YENEEA. Trimming cost V 5 bases and J 0 bases; bases outside gene matches: 9. The CDR3 DNA follows: TGTGCCAGCAGCCCCCAGGACAGGGCATTCTCCTACAATGAGCAGTTCTTC. This gives the protein CASSPQDRAFSYNEQFF. Full variable domain (outside the CDR3, taken from reference TRBV11-3 and TRBJ2-1): EAGVVQSPRYKIIEKKQPVAFWCNPISGHNTLYWYLQNLGQGPELLIRYENEEAVDDSQLPKDRFSAERLKGVDSTLKIQPAELGDSAVYLCASSPQDRAFSYNEQFFGPGTRLTVL.

This clonotype came up many times. The chain has TRBV5-6 and TRBJ2-3; D not certain. The germline CDR1 and CDR2 sequences are SGHDT and YYEEEE. The CDR3 has 12 residues. The V end lost 5 bases, the J end lost 3 bases, and 7 bases lay between the germline ends. CDR3 residues: CASSRMTDTQYF. In nucleotides, the CDR3 is TGTGCCAGCAGTAGAATGACAGATACGCAGTATTTT.

This chain uses TRBV6-2 or TRBV6-3 with TRBJ2-3, with D perhaps TRBD1 (5 bases). The CDR3 has 15 amino acids. The V end was cut by 8 bases, the J end by 2 bases, with 17 bases between. In germline, CDR1 is MNHEY, CDR2 SVGEGT. CDR3 residues: CASLQKGAATDTQYF. DNA for the CDR3: TGTGCCAGCCTCCAGAAAGGGGCGGCCACAGATACGCAGTATTTT.

At least ten counts were recorded for this clonotype. V is TRBV7-9 and J is TRBJ2-1; D remains ambiguous. The CDR3 has 16 residues. Germline CDR1 reads SEHNR; CDR2 reads FQNEAQ (reference sequence). With 5 bases removed from V and 3 bases from J, the gap between germline ends came to 17 bases. The CDR3 spells CASSEKGLRSYNEQFF. In DNA form, the CDR3 reads TGTGCCAGCAGCGAAAAGGGTTTACGAAGCTACAATGAGCAGTTCTTC.

The chain joins TRBV28 to TRBJ1-6; D is unresolved. V was clipped by 6 bases and J by 0 bases, with 9 bases between them. The CDR3 extends over 15 amino acids. Germline lookup yields CDR1 MDHEN and CDR2 SYDVKM. The CDR3 DNA follows: TGTGCCAGCAGAACAGCTTCCTCCTATAATTCACCCCTCCACTTT. Residues: CASRTASSYNSPLHF.

The sample holds a few counts of this clonotype. This sequence joins TRBV18 and TRBJ2-7; D might be TRBD1 (6 bases). Trimming left V 3 bases short and J 0 bases short, with 15 bases between. Germline V gene lookup returns CDR1 KGHSH and CDR2 LQKENI. The CDR3 consists of 16 residues. The CDR3: CASSPTPGTRSYEQYF. The CDR3 DNA follows: TGTGCCAGCTCACCGACCCCAGGGACACGCTCCTACGAGCAGTACTTC.

This clonotype was counted ten times or more. This sequence joins TRBV6-2 or TRBV6-3 and TRBJ2-1, with D unresolved. V lost 0 bases to trimming and J lost 4 bases, with 16 bases between them. The CDR3 covers 17 residues. CDR1 MNHEY and CDR2 SVGEGT come from the germline V gene. CDR3 bases: TGTGCCAGCAGTTACTCCCAGTCAGCGAGACGGTACAATGAGCAGTTCTTC. Encoded protein: CASSYSQSARRYNEQFF.

This clonotype was recorded many times. J is TRBJ2-7 and V is TRBV18, with D unresolved. The ends were cut back, 0 bases at V and 3 bases at J, with 9 bases in the middle. The CDR3 sequence is 14 residues long. Germline CDR1 KGHSH, CDR2 LQKENI. The CDR3 DNA sequence: TGTGCCAGCTCACCACCCGCGGCCTTCTACGAGCAGTACTTC. Protein sequence: CASSPPAAFYEQYF.

The chain carries TRBV20-1 and TRBJ2-5; a possible D gene is TRBD1 (5 bases). The CDR3 length is 15 residues. CDR1 DFQATT and CDR2 SNEGSKA come from the germline V gene (reference sequence). The V end was cut by 4 bases, the J end by 5 bases, with 20 bases between. For the CDR3, the DNA is TGCAGTGCTACCTCATCTGTCGCAGGGCGGGAGACCCAGTACTTC. Translated: CSATSSVAGRETQYF.

This clonotype was seen only a few times. J is TRBJ2-1 and V is TRBV6-5; 13 nucleotides agree with TRBD2. With V trimmed by 2 bases and J by 12 bases, 4 bases remained unmatched. The CDR3 has 14 residues. Germline lookup yields CDR1 MNHEY and CDR2 SVGAGI. CDR3 nucleotide sequence: TGTGCCAGCAGTTACGGACTAGCGGGAGTAGTGCAGTTCTTC. As protein: CASSYGLAGVVQFF.

This clonotype was seen only a few times. The J gene is TRBJ2-1, the V gene TRBV5-1, with 8 bases aligning to TRBD1. This CDR3 is 15 amino acids long. V shed 4 bases and J 5 bases; nucleotides not matched to a gene: 8. Per the germline V gene, CDR1 is SGHRS and CDR2 is YFSETQ. The CDR3 region is CASSTRTGPNNEQFF. CDR3 bases: TGCGCCAGCAGCACCCGGACAGGGCCGAACAATGAGCAGTTCTTC.

This clonotype was seen a few times. This chain links TRBV5-4 with TRBJ2-7; 8 bases align to TRBD2. In germline, CDR1 is SGHNT, CDR2 YYREEE (reference sequence). This CDR3 spans 14 amino acids. Trimming removed 5 bases from V and 2 bases from J; junction bases left unmatched: 6. The CDR3 spells CASREAGVTYEQYF. The CDR3 DNA follows: TGTGCCAGCAGAGAAGCGGGAGTTACCTACGAGCAGTACTTC.